This T cell receptor beta chain stems from a study of cytotoxic CD8 clonotypes in ibrutinib-treated CLL. Study-wide background: Of the patients, about a dozen were relapsed/refractory, roughly 15 treatment-naive and about 17 IGHV unmutated. Patients gave response samples after a median around twelve months of treatment, range 6 to 36. Study-wide results and limits: Sustained-remission patients were sampled at one set of times and progressing patients at different ones. Against age-matched healthy donors, baseline clonality ran higher and tracked circulating CD8+ T-cell counts.

Assay: immunoSEQ multiplex PCR; the TCRdb copy retains only in-frame clones and omits some. The table shows more than 75,000 clones, with approximately 71% occurring only once. This clone was seen just once. Its specificity is not known. The sample consisted of PBMCs, taken after 24 months of ibrutinib treatment. The source is a human donor with chronic lymphocytic leukemia.

CDR3 DNA: TGTGCCATCAGTGAAGGGACTAGCGGGGGGCTACTTACGAGCACAGATACGCAGTATTTT. It is translated as CAISEGTSGGLLTSTDTQYF. The J gene is TRBJ2-3, the V gene TRBV10-3, with 15 bases matching TRBD2. J was trimmed by 0 bases and V by 3 bases; bases with no gene match: 10. Per the germline V gene, CDR1 is ENHRY and CDR2 is SYGVKD. There are 20 residues in the CDR3.